The clone carrying this T cell receptor beta chain occurred a few times. Its antigen is unknown. The CDR3 loop spans 16 amino acids. V was clipped by 3 bases and J by 6 bases; unmatched bases: 11. Germline V gene data show CDR1 as LNHDA and CDR2 as SQIVND (reference sequence). This entry belongs to a study of naive and memory T cell subsets. Findings and limits, study-wide: In naive cells, over 85% of TCR sequences were seen only once.

The beta constant-region primer was an equimolar mix of two oligonucleotides covering TRBC1 and TRBC2. The ligated cDNA underwent four PCR rounds using SP2 and nested alpha and beta constant-region primers. One entry per CDR3 protein results from TCRdb running MiXCR on the UMI-ligation and nested PCR reads. The data show under 35,000 distinct CDR3 sequences, around 18% seen once. Separate alpha and beta amplification began at the second PCR step. Sequential positive selection took CD4 T cells first, then CD8 T cells. The clonotype was recovered from a human donor in good health. This sequence joins TRBV19 and TRBJ2-1; 7 bases align to TRBD2. What was sequenced was effector memory CD4+ T cells from blood. As for subset: effector memory, CD45RA- CD27-. The CDR3 nucleotides are TGTGCCAGTAGTATCTCCGGAAGACTAGCCCTCAATGAGCAGTTCTTC. It codes for CASSISGRLALNEQFF.